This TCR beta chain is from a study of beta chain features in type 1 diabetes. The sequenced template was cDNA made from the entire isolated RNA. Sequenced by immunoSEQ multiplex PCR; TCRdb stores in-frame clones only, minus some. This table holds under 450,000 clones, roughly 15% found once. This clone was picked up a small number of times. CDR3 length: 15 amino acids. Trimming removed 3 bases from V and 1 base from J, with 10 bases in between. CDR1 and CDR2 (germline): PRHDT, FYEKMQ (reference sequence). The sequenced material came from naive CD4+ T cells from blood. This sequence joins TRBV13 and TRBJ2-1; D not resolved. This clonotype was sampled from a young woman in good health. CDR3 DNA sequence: TGTGCCAGCAGCTTGACTTCGATTTCCTACAATGAGCAGTTCTTC. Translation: CASSLTSISYNEQFF.